This T cell receptor (beta chain) derives from a study of blood T cells in healthy people across ages. The V end lost 4 bases, the J end lost 1 base, and 10 bases lay between the germline ends. Germline V CDR1 and CDR2: SEHNR, FQNEAQ (reference sequence). CDR3 length: 15 amino acids. The use of a sample-barcoded 5' primer and a J-beta primer mix characterized a second PCR of roughly 7 to 11 cycles. Every sample gave at least 3 million paired-end reads containing CDR3. TCRdb reprocessed the 5' RACE reads with MiXCR, giving one entry per CDR3 protein. The data hold 600,000 or so distinct CDR3 sequences, with around 31% observed a single time.

Sample: blood. The genes are TRBV7-9 and TRBJ1-4; D remains ambiguous. The source of this sequence is a woman older than 75 in good health. CDR3 region: CASSSYGETNEKLFF. Here the CDR3 DNA reads TGTGCCAGCAGCTCATACGGGGAAACTAATGAAAAACTGTTTTTT. Based on the CDR3 plus reference TRBV7-9 and TRBJ1-4, the full variable domain is DTGVSQNPRHKITKRGQNVTFRCDPISEHNRLYWYRQTLGQGPEFLTYFQNEAQLEKSRLLSDRFSAERPKGSFSTLEIQRTEQGDSAMYLCASSSYGETNEKLFFGSGTQLSVL.